This TCR beta chain was sequenced during a study of control samples from healthy donors and cancer patients. In this sample, this clone turned up a few times. Germline-derived CDR1 and CDR2 are SGHRS and YFSETQ. Deletions cut 0 bases from V and 2 bases from J, with 9 bases between. The CDR3 is 14 residues long. Here immunoSEQ multiplex PCR was the method, and the copy in TCRdb shows in-frame clones only, minus some. Among about 140,000 clones listed, 80% to 95% were seen once. The rearrangement links TRBV5-1 to TRBJ2-7, with D unresolved. The sequenced sample consisted of blood. The source is a man aged 25 to 40 in good health. The CDR3 sequence: CASSLAVPAYEQYF. In nucleotides, the CDR3 is TGCGCCAGCAGCTTGGCCGTCCCGGCCTACGAGCAGTACTTC.